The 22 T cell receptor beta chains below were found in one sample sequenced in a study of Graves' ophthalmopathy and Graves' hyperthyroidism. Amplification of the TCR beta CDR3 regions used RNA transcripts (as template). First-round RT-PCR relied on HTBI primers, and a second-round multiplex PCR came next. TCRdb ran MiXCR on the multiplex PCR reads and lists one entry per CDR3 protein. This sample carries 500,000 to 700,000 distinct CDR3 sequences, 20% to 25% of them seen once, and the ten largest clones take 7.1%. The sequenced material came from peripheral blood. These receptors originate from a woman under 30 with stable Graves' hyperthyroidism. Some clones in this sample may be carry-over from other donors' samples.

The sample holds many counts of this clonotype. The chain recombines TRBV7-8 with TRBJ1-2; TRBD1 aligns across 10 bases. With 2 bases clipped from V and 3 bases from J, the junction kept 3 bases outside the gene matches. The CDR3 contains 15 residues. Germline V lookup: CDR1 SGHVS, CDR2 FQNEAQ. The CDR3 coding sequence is TGTGCCAGCAGCTTACAGACAGGGGGCTACTATGGCTACACCTTC. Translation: CASSLQTGGYYGYTF.

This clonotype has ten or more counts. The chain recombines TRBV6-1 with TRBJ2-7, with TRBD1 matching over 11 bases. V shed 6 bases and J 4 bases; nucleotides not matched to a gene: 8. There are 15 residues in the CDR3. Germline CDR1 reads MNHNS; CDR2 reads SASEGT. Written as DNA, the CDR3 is TGTGCCAGCAGCACCACTGGACAGGGGGCATACGAGCAGTACTTC. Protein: CASSTTGQGAYEQYF.

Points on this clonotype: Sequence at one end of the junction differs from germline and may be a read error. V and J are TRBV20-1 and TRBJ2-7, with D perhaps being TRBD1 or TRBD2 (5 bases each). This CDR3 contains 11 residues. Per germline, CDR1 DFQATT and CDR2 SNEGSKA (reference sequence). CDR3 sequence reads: CSARSGPLRSF. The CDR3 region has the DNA TGCAGTGCTAGATCGGGGCCTCTCCGATCCTTC.

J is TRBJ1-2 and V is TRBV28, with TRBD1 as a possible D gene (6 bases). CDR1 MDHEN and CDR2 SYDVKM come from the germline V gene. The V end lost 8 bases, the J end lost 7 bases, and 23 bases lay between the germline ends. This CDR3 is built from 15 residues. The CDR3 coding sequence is TGTGCCAGCGACCGCGCGGGGGGCTGGTCCTCTGGCTACACCTTC. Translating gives CASDRAGGWSSGYTF.

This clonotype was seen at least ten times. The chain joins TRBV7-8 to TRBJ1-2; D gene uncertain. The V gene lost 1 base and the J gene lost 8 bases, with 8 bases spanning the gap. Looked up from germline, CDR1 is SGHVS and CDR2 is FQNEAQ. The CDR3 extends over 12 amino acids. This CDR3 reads CASSLDEGGYTF. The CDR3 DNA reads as TGTGCCAGCAGCTTAGATGAGGGAGGCTACACCTTC.

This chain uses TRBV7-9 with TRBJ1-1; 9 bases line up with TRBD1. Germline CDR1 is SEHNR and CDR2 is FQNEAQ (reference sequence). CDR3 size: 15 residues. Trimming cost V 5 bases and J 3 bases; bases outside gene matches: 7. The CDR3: CASSLPRTGDTEAFF. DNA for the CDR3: TGTGCCAGCAGCCTTCCCCGGACAGGGGACACTGAAGCTTTCTTT. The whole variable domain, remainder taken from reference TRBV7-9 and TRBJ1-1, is DTGVSQNPRHKITKRGQNVTFRCDPISEHNRLYWYRQTLGQGPEFLTYFQNEAQLEKSRLLSDRFSAERPKGSFSTLEIQRTEQGDSAMYLCASSLPRTGDTEAFFGQGTRLTVV.

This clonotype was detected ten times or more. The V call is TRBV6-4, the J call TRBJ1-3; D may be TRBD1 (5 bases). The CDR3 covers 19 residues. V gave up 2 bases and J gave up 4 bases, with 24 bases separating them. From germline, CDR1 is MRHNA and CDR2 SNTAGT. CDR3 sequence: CASSDPPGTDPLSGNTIYF. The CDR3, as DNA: TGTGCCAGCAGTGACCCCCCCGGGACTGACCCTTTATCGGGAAACACCATATATTTT.

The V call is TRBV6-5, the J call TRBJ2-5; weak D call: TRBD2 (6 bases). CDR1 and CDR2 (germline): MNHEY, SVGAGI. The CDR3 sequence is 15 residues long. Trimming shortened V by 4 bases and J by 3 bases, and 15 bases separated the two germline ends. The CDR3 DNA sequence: TGTGCCAGCAGTTTGTCTGGGGGGACTGAAGAGACCCAGTACTTC. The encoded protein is CASSLSGGTEETQYF.

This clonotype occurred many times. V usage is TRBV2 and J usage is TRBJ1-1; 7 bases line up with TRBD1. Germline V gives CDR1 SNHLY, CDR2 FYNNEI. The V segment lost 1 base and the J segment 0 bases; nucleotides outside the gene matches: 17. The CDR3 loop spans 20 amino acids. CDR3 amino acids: CASSEGGETGVLFMNTEAFF. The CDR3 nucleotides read TGTGCCAGCAGTGAAGGGGGGGAAACAGGGGTCCTCTTCATGAACACTGAAGCTTTCTTT.

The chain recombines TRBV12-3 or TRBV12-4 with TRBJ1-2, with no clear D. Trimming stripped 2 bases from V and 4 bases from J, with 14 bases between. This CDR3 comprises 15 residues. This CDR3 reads CASSLSYRSGYGYTF. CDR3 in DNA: TGTGCCAGCAGTTTATCCTATCGGAGCGGCTATGGCTACACCTTC.

For the CDR3, the DNA is TGTGCCAGCAACCCTATATCCTTGAACACTGAAGCTTTCTTT. Translated, it gives CASNPISLNTEAFF. The chain employs TRBV6-1 and TRBJ1-1; D ambiguous. CDR1 and CDR2 (germline): MNHNS, SASEGT. V shed 7 bases and J shed 0 bases, with 12 bases lying between them. The CDR3 is 14 amino acids.

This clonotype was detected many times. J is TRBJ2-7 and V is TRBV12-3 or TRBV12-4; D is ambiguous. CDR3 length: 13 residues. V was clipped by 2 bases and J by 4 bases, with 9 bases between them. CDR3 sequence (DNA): TGTGCCAGCAGTTTATTTCTGGGGTACGAGCAGTACTTC. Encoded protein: CASSLFLGYEQYF.

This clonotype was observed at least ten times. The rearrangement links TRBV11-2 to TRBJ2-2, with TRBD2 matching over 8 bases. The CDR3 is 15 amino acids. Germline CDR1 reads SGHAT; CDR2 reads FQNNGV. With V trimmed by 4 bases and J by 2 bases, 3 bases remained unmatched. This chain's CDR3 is CASSYGLANTGELFF. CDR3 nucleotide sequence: TGTGCCAGCAGCTACGGACTAGCTAACACCGGGGAGCTGTTTTTT.

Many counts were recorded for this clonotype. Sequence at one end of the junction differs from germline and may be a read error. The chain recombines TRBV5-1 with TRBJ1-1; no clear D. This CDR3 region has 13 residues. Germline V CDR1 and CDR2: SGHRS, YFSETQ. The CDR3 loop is CASSLDGSTEAFF. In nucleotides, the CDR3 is TGTGCCAGCAGCTTAGACGGGTCCACTGAAGCTTTCTTT.

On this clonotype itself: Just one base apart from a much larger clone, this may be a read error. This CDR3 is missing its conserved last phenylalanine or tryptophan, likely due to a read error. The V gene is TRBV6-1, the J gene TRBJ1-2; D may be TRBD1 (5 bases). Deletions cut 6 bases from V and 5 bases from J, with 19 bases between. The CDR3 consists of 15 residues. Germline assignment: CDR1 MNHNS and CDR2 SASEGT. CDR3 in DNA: TGTGCCAGCAGGCTTACGACAGCCTCGGATTATGGCTACACCGTC. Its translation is CASRLTTASDYGYTV.

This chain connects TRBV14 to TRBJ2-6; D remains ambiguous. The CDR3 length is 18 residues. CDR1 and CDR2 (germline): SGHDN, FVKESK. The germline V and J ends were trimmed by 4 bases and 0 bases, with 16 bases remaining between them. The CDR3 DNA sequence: TGTGCCAGCAGCCCCCTGATAGGGTCCTTCTCTGGGGCCAACGTCCTGACTTTC. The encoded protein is CASSPLIGSFSGANVLTF.

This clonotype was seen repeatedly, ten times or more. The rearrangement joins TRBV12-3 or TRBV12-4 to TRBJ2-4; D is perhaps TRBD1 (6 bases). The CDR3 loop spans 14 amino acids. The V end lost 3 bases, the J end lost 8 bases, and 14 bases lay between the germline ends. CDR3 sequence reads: CASSFRVEGDIQYF. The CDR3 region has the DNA TGTGCCAGCAGTTTTCGGGTAGAGGGGGACATTCAGTACTTC.

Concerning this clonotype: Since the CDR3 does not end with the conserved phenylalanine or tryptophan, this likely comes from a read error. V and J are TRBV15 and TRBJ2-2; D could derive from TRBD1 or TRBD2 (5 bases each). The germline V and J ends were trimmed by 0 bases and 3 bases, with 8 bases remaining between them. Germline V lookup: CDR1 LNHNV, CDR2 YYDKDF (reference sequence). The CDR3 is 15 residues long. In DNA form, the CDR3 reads TGTGCCACCAGCAGAGATCAGGGACACACCGGGGAGCTGTTTTTG. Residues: CATSRDQGHTGELFL.

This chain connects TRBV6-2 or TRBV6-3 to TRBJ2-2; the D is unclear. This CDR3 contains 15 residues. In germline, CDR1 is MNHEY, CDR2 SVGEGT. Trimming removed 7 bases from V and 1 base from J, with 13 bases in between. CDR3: CASTPGLLNTGELFF. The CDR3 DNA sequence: TGTGCCAGCACTCCGGGTCTATTGAACACCGGGGAGCTGTTTTTT.

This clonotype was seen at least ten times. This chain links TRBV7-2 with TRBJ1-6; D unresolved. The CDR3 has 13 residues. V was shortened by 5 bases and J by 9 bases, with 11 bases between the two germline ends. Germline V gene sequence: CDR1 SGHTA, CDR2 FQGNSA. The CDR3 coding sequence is TGTGCCAGCAGCCCCTTCGAGGTTTCACCCCTCCACTTT. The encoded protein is CASSPFEVSPLHF.

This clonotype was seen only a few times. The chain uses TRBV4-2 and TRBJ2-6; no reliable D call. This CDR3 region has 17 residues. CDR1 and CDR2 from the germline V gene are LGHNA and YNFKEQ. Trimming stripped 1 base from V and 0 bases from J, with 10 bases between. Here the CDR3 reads CASSQGQNPSGANVLTF. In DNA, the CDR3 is TGTGCCAGCAGCCAAGGCCAGAACCCCTCTGGGGCCAACGTCCTGACTTTC.

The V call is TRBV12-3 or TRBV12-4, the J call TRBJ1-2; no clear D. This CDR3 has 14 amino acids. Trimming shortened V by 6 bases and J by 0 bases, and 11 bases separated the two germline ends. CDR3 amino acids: CASSFDGANYGYTF. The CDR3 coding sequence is TGTGCCAGCAGCTTTGACGGAGCTAACTATGGCTACACCTTC.